This T cell receptor (beta chain) was identified during a study of CD8 T cells in ankylosing spondylitis (TCRdb year 2017). As for the study more broadly: To find TCR variants linked to disease, the study profiled T cell receptor beta repertoires in ankylosing spondylitis patients and healthy donors. The full study cohort was made up of under 30 ankylosing spondylitis patients and roughly 98 healthy donors. Peripheral blood was sampled, and synovial fluid was additionally collected from ankylosing spondylitis patients. The paper as a whole reports these results and caveats: Some of the motif variants had been reported before in the synovial fluid and blood of reactive arthritis patients, a finding that suggests common disease-initiation mechanisms. A CD8+ phenotype was shown by the disease-linked clones, which were found at relatively low frequencies in peripheral blood. A TCR beta motif of 7 or 8 highly homologous amino acid variants appeared characteristic of blood from ankylosing spondylitis patients. Significant enrichment of the disease-linked clones was reported in matched synovial fluid samples from ankylosing spondylitis patients.

This clonotype was seen a few times. Its binding antigen is unknown. No base quality values were provided; no much bigger clone lies one nucleotide off. Reads for this sample came from an Illumina HiSeq 2500. Quantitative 5'-RACE with molecular barcodes was used to prepare TCR beta libraries. Per the original workflow: A new computational method based on a probabilistic model of VDJ rearrangement was used to identify disease-linked TCR variants. The raw public data were reprocessed by TCRdb itself: fastp quality trimming at Q25, MiXCR clonotype calling, in-frame beta chains only. Here each entry gathers all rows of one CDR3 protein and keeps the most common genes and DNA. The V and J calls and clone size are TCRdb's, not the authors'. Across this sample there are about 450,000 distinct CDR3 sequences, with roughly 26% seen only once. 0.89% of the sample is held by the ten biggest clonotypes. V is cut by 5 bases and J by 8 bases, and the space between the germline ends is 19 bases. CDR1 and CDR2 (DFQATT, SNEGSKA) derive from the germline V gene (reference sequence). From the cysteine through the phenylalanine, the CDR3 covers 13 amino acids. The retained sequence is limited to the CDR3, 39 bases, with the frame set at the first base.

The rearranged segments are TRBV20-1 and TRBJ2-7; the D gene lacks a confident call. The sequence was obtained from a male donor with ankylosing spondylitis. The sample taken for sequencing was blood, either unsorted or a sorted T cell fraction (not recorded which). The base sequence is TGCAGTGCTCTAGTCCCGGGCCCTGCTCAGCAGTACTTC. This sequence encodes CSALVPGPAQQYF.